These 27 T cell receptor beta chains were sequenced from one sample in a study of T cell clonality in common variable immunodeficiency. Some clones are missing from TCRdb's copy, which holds only in-frame ones; the method was immunoSEQ multiplex PCR. The repertoire shows some 33,000 clones, none seen only once; the top ten take 3.8%. Sequenced input: peripheral blood mononuclear cells. These receptors all stem from a person aged 18-69 years in good health.

This clone was picked up many times. The sequenced fragment ends 3 residues before the CDR3 boundary, so the rest is inferred from the germline J gene. The chain uses TRBV20-1 and TRBJ2-7; a possible D gene is TRBD1 (6 bases). V was shortened by 5 bases and J by 5 bases, with 13 bases between the two germline ends. From germline, CDR1 is DFQATT and CDR2 SNEGSKA (reference sequence). CDR3 length equals 12 residues. The CDR3 reads CSALSGGHEQYF. CDR3 DNA, as far as it was read: TGCAGTGCTTTAAGTGGGGGCCACGAG.

This clone was counted ten times or more. The CDR3 end falls 3 residues outside the read, so it is completed with the germline J gene. The gene calls are TRBV18 and TRBJ2-5; 7 bases align to TRBD2. V was pared by 4 bases and J by 5 bases, with 7 bases of the junction left unmatched. The CDR3 runs 14 residues. Germline V gene sequence: CDR1 KGHSH, CDR2 LQKENI. CDR3 amino acids: CASSRRGTQETQYF. Incomplete CDR3 DNA: TGTGCCAGCTCACGGCGGGGGACCCAGGAGACC.

In the case of this clone: Read coverage stops 3 residues before the CDR3 terminus; the germline J gene supplies the remainder. The chain is built from TRBV7-9 and TRBJ2-7, with D uncertain. The CDR3 consists of 14 residues. Germline assignment: CDR1 SEHNR and CDR2 FQNEAQ (reference sequence). V was cut by 1 base and J by 0 bases, with 7 bases left in between. The DNA read from the CDR3 is TGTGCCAGCAGCTTAGAGGCAAGCTCCTACGAG. Protein sequence: CASSLEASSYE. The full CDR3 protein reads CASSLEASSYEQYF. The full variable domain, in which reference TRBV7-9 and TRBJ2-7 provide the parts outside the CDR3, is DTGVSQNPRHKITKRGQNVTFRCDPISEHNRLYWYRQTLGQGPEFLTYFQNEAQLEKSRLLSDRFSAERPKGSFSTLEIQRTEQGDSAMYLCASSLEASSYEQYFGPGTRLTVT.

In this sample, this clone turned up many times. The CDR3 end lies 3 residues beyond the end of the read and is filled in from the germline J gene. Distinct nucleotide sequences in the sample also encode this CDR3. The chain uses TRBV5-1 and TRBJ1-2, with D perhaps TRBD1 (5 bases). V was shortened by 1 base and J by 6 bases, with 19 bases between the two germline ends. This CDR3 has 16 amino acids. Germline assignment: CDR1 SGHRS and CDR2 YFSETQ. The sequenced part of the CDR3 DNA is TGCGCCAGCAGCTTGCCCCCATACGCGGGGCGTGATGGC. Translating it yields CASSLPPYAGRDG. The full CDR3 reads CASSLPPYAGRDGYTF.

This clone is labeled medium-sized. Read coverage stops 3 residues before the CDR3 terminus; the germline J gene supplies the remainder. The chain carries TRBV20-1 and TRBJ2-3, with TRBD1 identical over 9 bases. V trimming: 3 bases; J trimming: 0 bases; junction bases outside the gene matches: 4. Germline V gene data show CDR1 as DFQATT and CDR2 as SNEGSKA (reference sequence). The CDR3 extends over 15 amino acids. The sequenced part of the CDR3 DNA is TGCAGTGCTAGTTTGGGGACAGGGAGCACAGATACG. It translates to CSASLGTGSTDT. The complete CDR3 sequence is CSASLGTGSTDTQYF.

The sample holds many counts of this clone. This chain's CDR3 is CASGPTGTLSYEQYF. The CDR3 bases that were read are TGTGCCAGCGGTCCGACAGGGACCTTATCCTACGAG. The rearrangement links TRBV12-3 or TRBV12-4 to TRBJ2-7; 7 positions match TRBD1. The sequence runs out 3 residues before the end of the CDR3; the remainder is reconstructed from the germline J gene. This CDR3 is 15 amino acids long. Unmatched junction bases numbered 11, after V lost 8 bases and J lost 1 base.

In its sample, this clone was seen many times. The CDR3 extends 3 residues past the end of the read, so its final part is completed from the germline J gene. The chain has TRBV9 and TRBJ2-7; 11 bases map to TRBD2. Germline values: CDR1 SGDLS, CDR2 YYNGEE. Unmatched junction bases numbered 13, after V lost 3 bases and J lost 5 bases. The CDR3 has 17 amino acids. Partial CDR3 DNA: TGTGCCAGCAGCGACTCCCCGACTAGCGGGATCAGGAACGAG. Encoded protein: CASSDSPTSGIRNE. The entire CDR3 sequence reads CASSDSPTSGIRNEQYF.

This clone appeared many times. The DNA ends 3 residues before the CDR3 does, and the rest of the CDR3 is filled in from the germline J gene. The chain joins TRBV20-1 to TRBJ2-1; 8 nucleotides match TRBD1. The CDR3 has 14 residues. Looked up from germline, CDR1 is DFQATT and CDR2 is SNEGSKA (reference sequence). V dropped 1 base and J dropped 8; count of bases not matched to a gene: 7. The sequenced CDR3 bases are TGCAGTGCTAGAGTGGGACAGGTGGTTGATGAG. Amino acid sequence: CSARVGQVVDE. The full CDR3 protein reads CSARVGQVVDEQFF.

This clone occurred many times. The read halts 3 residues ahead of the CDR3 end, with the missing end drawn from the germline J gene. V and J are TRBV9 and TRBJ2-3; the match to TRBD1 covers 7 bases. The CDR3 runs to 14 residues. CDR1 and CDR2 (germline): SGDLS, YYNGEE. V shed 2 bases and J 4 bases; nucleotides not matched to a gene: 4. The part of the CDR3 DNA that was read is TGTGCCAGCAGCGTCAACAGGGGAGCAGATACG. Amino acids: CASSVNRGADT. The full CDR3 sequence reads CASSVNRGADTQYF. The full variable domain, its missing parts supplied by reference TRBV9 and TRBJ2-3, is DSGVTQTPKHLITATGQRVTLRCSPRSGDLSVYWYQQSLDQGLQFLIQYYNGEERAKGNILERFSAQQFPDLHSELNLSSLELGDSALYFCASSVNRGADTQYFGPGTRLTVL.

This clone was recorded at least ten times. The read ends 3 residues before the CDR3 terminus; that terminus is restored from the germline J gene. This chain links TRBV10-3 with TRBJ2-7, with 8 bases identical to TRBD1. Germline V gene data show CDR1 as ENHRY and CDR2 as SYGVKD. J was trimmed by 2 bases and V by 0 bases; bases with no gene match: 9. The CDR3 is 17 amino acids. This chain's CDR3 is CAISESRGQGKAYEQYF. CDR3 bases read: TGTGCCATCAGTGAGTCGAGAGGACAGGGTAAGGCCTACGAG.

This clone was found many times. The observed sequence ends 3 residues before the CDR3 terminus, with the missing tail filled in from the germline J gene. V usage is TRBV5-3 and J usage is TRBJ2-3, with TRBD2 matching over 12 bases. Being an ORF, TRBV5-3 has a function that is uncertain. J lost 2 bases, V lost 4 bases, and 11 bases had no gene match. This CDR3 contains 18 residues. The CDR3 region is CARSRTPSGRASTDTQYF. Incomplete CDR3 DNA: TGTGCCAGAAGCCGCACCCCTAGCGGGAGGGCCTCCACAGATACG.

This clone was found many times. The CDR3 goes on 3 residues after the read ends, and that part is filled in from the germline J gene. This chain joins TRBV2 and TRBJ2-2, with a tentative D call TRBD1 (5 bases). V was cut by 5 bases and J by 0 bases, with 19 bases left in between. Germline V lookup: CDR1 SNHLY, CDR2 FYNNEI. CDR3 length equals 18 residues. The part of the CDR3 DNA that was read is TGTGCCAGCAGTTTACCCAGGGAACGGAGTCCGAACACCGGGGAG. Residues: CASSLPRERSPNTGE. The whole CDR3 protein is CASSLPRERSPNTGELFF.

This clone occurred many times. The read halts 3 residues ahead of the CDR3 end, with the missing end drawn from the germline J gene. V and J are TRBV5-1 and TRBJ2-7, with D uncertain. Germline V gene data show CDR1 as SGHRS and CDR2 as YFSETQ. This CDR3 region has 14 residues. The germline V and J ends were trimmed by 0 bases and 0 bases, with 7 bases remaining between them. The part of the CDR3 DNA that was read is TGCGCCAGCAGCTTGGACCCTAGCTCCTACGAG. Protein product: CASSLDPSSYE. The CDR3 in its entirety is CASSLDPSSYEQYF.

This clone appeared many times. The read stops 3 residues short of the end of the CDR3; the missing end is completed from the germline J gene. This chain links TRBV5-6 with TRBJ2-3, with a weak D call TRBD2 (7 bases). CDR3 length: 14 amino acids. V dropped 2 bases and J dropped 4 bases, with 11 bases sitting between them. Germline CDR1 and CDR2: SGHDT and YYEEEE. The covered CDR3 bases are TGTGCCAGCAGCTTTTGGCGGGGGCCAGATACG. It encodes CASSFWRGPDT. The whole CDR3 sequence reads CASSFWRGPDTQYF.

This clone was observed many times. Read sequence stops 3 residues before the CDR3 end, and the germline J gene provides the missing end. The chain recombines TRBV18 with TRBJ2-1; 8 nucleotides match TRBD2. There are 15 residues in the CDR3. V lost 6 bases, J lost 3 bases, and 7 bases stayed unmatched. CDR1 KGHSH and CDR2 LQKENI come from the germline V gene. The CDR3: CASSPTSGGYNEQFF. The part of the CDR3 DNA that was read is TGTGCCAGCTCCCCTACTAGCGGTGGCTACAATGAG.

This clone was recorded many times. The sequence runs out 3 residues before the end of the CDR3; the remainder is reconstructed from the germline J gene. The chain joins TRBV29-1 to TRBJ1-2; D is possibly TRBD1 (5 bases). This CDR3 is 13 amino acids long. Germline CDR1 is SQVTM and CDR2 is ANQGSEA. Between the trimmed V and J ends, which lost 4 bases and 2 bases, there was a span of 11 bases. Incomplete CDR3 DNA: TGCAGCGTTGTGGTGGGGGGGAACTATGGC. It specifies CSVVVGGNYG. The whole CDR3 protein is CSVVVGGNYGYTF.

This clone has ten or more counts. The read ends 3 residues shy of where the CDR3 ends; the end is completed using the germline J gene. The chain joins TRBV11-3 to TRBJ1-1; D remains unclear. The CDR3 contains 14 residues. Looked up from germline, CDR1 is SGHNT and CDR2 is YENEEA. Trimming took off 1 base at V and 1 base at J, with 7 bases between the two ends. The CDR3 protein is CASSLGGRNTEAFF. The CDR3 DNA, read in part, is TGTGCCAGCAGCTTAGGAGGCCGGAACACTGAA.

The sample holds many counts of this clone. The read finishes 3 residues shy of the CDR3 end, and the germline J gene is used to complete it. The genes are TRBV5-4 and TRBJ2-7, with D perhaps TRBD1 (6 bases). V was clipped by 0 bases and J by 1 base, with 8 bases between them. The CDR3 consists of 14 residues. In germline, CDR1 is SGHNT, CDR2 YYREEE (reference sequence). The DNA read from the CDR3 is TGTGCCAGCAGCTTGGAAGGGGGTTCCTACGAG. The encoded protein is CASSLEGGSYE. The whole CDR3 is CASSLEGGSYEQYF. The complete variable domain, with remaining parts taken from reference TRBV5-4 and TRBJ2-7, reads ETGVTQSPTHLIKTRGQQVTLRCSSQSGHNTVSWYQQALGQGPQFIFQYYREEENGRGNFPPRFSGLQFPNYSSELNVNALELDDSALYLCASSLEGGSYEQYFGPGTRLTVT.

In this sample, this clone turned up many times. The CDR3 end is not reached by the read, which stops 3 residues before it; the germline J gene fills it in. The chain joins TRBV7-9 to TRBJ2-2; a possible D gene is TRBD1 (8 bases). The V and J ends lost 5 bases and 4 bases respectively, with 14 bases between them. The CDR3 is 15 amino acids. CDR1 and CDR2 (germline): SEHNR, FQNEAQ (reference sequence). CDR3 DNA (partial): TGTGCCAGCAGCCTGGACAGGGAGGGCACCGGGGAG. It encodes CASSLDREGTGE. The entire CDR3 sequence reads CASSLDREGTGELFF. Full variable domain (outside the CDR3, taken from reference TRBV7-9 and TRBJ2-2): DTGVSQNPRHKITKRGQNVTFRCDPISEHNRLYWYRQTLGQGPEFLTYFQNEAQLEKSRLLSDRFSAERPKGSFSTLEIQRTEQGDSAMYLCASSLDREGTGELFFGEGSRLTVL.

There are many counts of this clone. The read halts 3 residues ahead of the CDR3 end, with the missing end drawn from the germline J gene. The chain is built from TRBV14 and TRBJ2-3, with 8 bases that match TRBD2. CDR3 size: 14 residues. V dropped 4 bases and J dropped 3; count of bases not matched to a gene: 3. The V gene's germline CDR1 is SGHDN and CDR2 FVKESK. The sequenced part of the CDR3 DNA is TGTGCCAGCAGCCTGAGACTAGCGACAGATACG. Translating it yields CASSLRLATDT. The complete CDR3 protein is CASSLRLATDTQYF.

This clone was detected many times. The CDR3 goes on 3 residues after the read ends, and that part is filled in from the germline J gene. This chain uses TRBV6-2 or TRBV6-3 with TRBJ1-5, with D hard to call. This CDR3 has 13 residues. Germline loops: CDR1 MNHEY, CDR2 SVGEGT. V lost 2 bases and J lost 3, with 5 bases in between. The sequenced part of the CDR3 DNA is TGTGCCAGCAGTTACCTAATCAATCAGCCC. Translated: CASSYLINQP. The CDR3 in full is CASSYLINQPQHF.

This clone was detected ten times or more. The read ends 3 residues shy of where the CDR3 ends; the end is completed using the germline J gene. The V gene is TRBV7-9, the J gene TRBJ2-1; TRBD2 is a possible D gene (6 bases). Trimming took off 4 bases at V and 5 bases at J, with 12 bases between the two ends. The CDR3 has 14 residues. Germline CDR1 and CDR2: SEHNR and FQNEAQ (reference sequence). The CDR3 DNA, read in part, is TGTGCCAGCAGCTCCACCCCGGGGGACAATGAG. As protein: CASSSTPGDNE. The entire CDR3 reads CASSSTPGDNEQFF. Looking up the rest from reference TRBV7-9 and TRBJ2-1 gives the full variable domain: DTGVSQNPRHKITKRGQNVTFRCDPISEHNRLYWYRQTLGQGPEFLTYFQNEAQLEKSRLLSDRFSAERPKGSFSTLEIQRTEQGDSAMYLCASSSTPGDNEQFFGPGTRLTVL.

This clone came up many times. Read sequence stops 3 residues before the CDR3 end, and the germline J gene provides the missing end. V usage is TRBV9 and J usage is TRBJ2-7; D is unclear. Germline V CDR1 and CDR2: SGDLS, YYNGEE. This CDR3 is 14 amino acids long. The germline V and J ends were trimmed by 0 bases and 5 bases, with 12 bases remaining between them. The CDR3 bases that were read are TGTGCCAGCAGCGTAGGCAACTCTCCTCACGAG. Translating it yields CASSVGNSPHE. The entire CDR3 is CASSVGNSPHEQYF.

In this sample, this clone turned up many times. The CDR3 end is not reached by the read, which stops 3 residues before it; the germline J gene fills it in. V and J are TRBV20-1 and TRBJ1-2, with 7 nucleotides matching TRBD1. CDR3 length: 19 residues. CDR1 is DFQATT and CDR2 is SNEGSKA in the germline V gene (reference sequence). The sequenced part of the CDR3 DNA is TGCAGTGCACCTTTACAGGGGAGTGGGGTATCTAAGGCAGCAGATACC. This sequence encodes CSAPLQGSGVSKAADT. The CDR3, in full, reads CSAPLQGSGVSKAADTYTF.

This clone was recorded many times. Coverage ceases 3 residues before the CDR3 finishes, and the germline J gene fills in the end. V is TRBV19 and J is TRBJ1-5, with 12 bases that match TRBD1. The CDR3 covers 16 residues. Per germline, CDR1 LNHDA and CDR2 SQIVND (reference sequence). V lost 6 bases to trimming and J lost 9 bases; unmatched junction nucleotides: 12. The CDR3 bases that were read are TGTGCCAGTAGCGAAACGGGACAGGGGGCCGGGCGGCCC. Amino acid sequence: CASSETGQGAGRP. From start to end, the CDR3 is CASSETGQGAGRPQHF. The full variable domain, in which reference TRBV19 and TRBJ1-5 provide the parts outside the CDR3, is DGGITQSPKYLFRKEGQNVTLSCEQNLNHDAMYWYRQDPGQGLRLIYYSQIVNDFQKGDIAEGYSVSREKKESFPLTVTSAQKNPTAFYLCASSETGQGAGRPQHFGDGTRLSIL.

This clone was observed a few times. The CDR3 end falls 3 residues outside the read, so it is completed with the germline J gene. The V gene is TRBV18, the J gene TRBJ1-1; TRBD1 matches at 7 bases. The CDR3 has 13 amino acids. Germline V gene data show CDR1 as KGHSH and CDR2 as LQKENI. CDR3 DNA (partial): TGTGCCAGCTCACGGGACAGTTCCTACGAG. It codes for CASSRDSSYE. Given in full, the CDR3 is CASSRDSSYEAFF. Combining the CDR3 with reference TRBV18 and TRBJ1-1 gives the whole variable domain NAGVMQNPRHLVRRRGQEARLRCSPMKGHSHVYWYRQLPEEGLKFMVYLQKENIIDESGMPKERFSAEFPKEGPSILRIQQVVRGDSAAYFCASSRDSSYEAFFGQGTRLTVV.

There are many counts of this clone. From the germline J gene comes the end of the CDR3, since the read stops 3 residues before it. V usage is TRBV29-1 and J usage is TRBJ1-1; no clear D gene. The CDR3 consists of 12 residues. In germline, CDR1 is SQVTM, CDR2 ANQGSEA. V shed 7 bases and J shed 3 bases, with 12 bases lying between them. CDR3 bases read: TGCAGCGCCGGGGATTATTACACTGAA. Translating gives CSAGDYYTE. Given in full, the CDR3 is CSAGDYYTEAFF.